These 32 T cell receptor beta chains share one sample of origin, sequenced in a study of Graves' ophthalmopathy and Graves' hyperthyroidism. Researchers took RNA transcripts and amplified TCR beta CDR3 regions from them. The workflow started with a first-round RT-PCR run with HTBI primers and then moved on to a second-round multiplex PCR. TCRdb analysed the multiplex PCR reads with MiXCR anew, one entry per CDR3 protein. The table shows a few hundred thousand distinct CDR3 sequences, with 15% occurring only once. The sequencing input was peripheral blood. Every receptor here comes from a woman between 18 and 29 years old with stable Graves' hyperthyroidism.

The CDR3 is CASRVGGSDYGYTF. The CDR3 region has the DNA TGCGCCAGCAGAGTTGGGGGATCTGACTATGGCTACACCTTC. The chain couples TRBV5-1 to TRBJ1-2, with a weak D call TRBD1 (5 bases). V lost 5 bases to trimming and J lost 3 bases, with 14 bases between them. This CDR3 comprises 14 residues. CDR1 and CDR2 from the germline V gene are SGHRS and YFSETQ.

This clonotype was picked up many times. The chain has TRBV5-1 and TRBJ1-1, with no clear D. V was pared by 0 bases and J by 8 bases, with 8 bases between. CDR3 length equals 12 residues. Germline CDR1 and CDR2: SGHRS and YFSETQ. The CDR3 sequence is CASSLVGVEAFF. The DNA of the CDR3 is TGCGCCAGCAGCTTGGTCGGGGTAGAAGCTTTCTTT.

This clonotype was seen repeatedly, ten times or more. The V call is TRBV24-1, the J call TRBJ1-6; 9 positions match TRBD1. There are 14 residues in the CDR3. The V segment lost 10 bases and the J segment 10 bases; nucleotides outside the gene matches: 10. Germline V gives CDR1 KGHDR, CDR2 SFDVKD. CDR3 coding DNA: TGTGCCACTTCTCCGGGACAGGGTGCCTCACCCCTCCACTTT. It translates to CATSPGQGASPLHF.

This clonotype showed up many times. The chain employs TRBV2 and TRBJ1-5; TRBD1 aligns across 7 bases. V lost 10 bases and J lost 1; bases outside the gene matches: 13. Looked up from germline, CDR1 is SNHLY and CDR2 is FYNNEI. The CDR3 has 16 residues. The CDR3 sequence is CAKGGTDRWSNQPQHF. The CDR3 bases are TGTGCCAAAGGGGGGACAGACCGTTGGAGCAATCAGCCCCAGCATTTT. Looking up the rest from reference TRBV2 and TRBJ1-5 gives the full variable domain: EPEVTQTPSHQVTQMGQEVILRCVPISNHLYFYWYRQILGQKVEFLVSFYNNEISEKSEIFDDQFSVERPDGSNFTLKIRSTKLEDSAMYFCAKGGTDRWSNQPQHFGDGTRLSIL.

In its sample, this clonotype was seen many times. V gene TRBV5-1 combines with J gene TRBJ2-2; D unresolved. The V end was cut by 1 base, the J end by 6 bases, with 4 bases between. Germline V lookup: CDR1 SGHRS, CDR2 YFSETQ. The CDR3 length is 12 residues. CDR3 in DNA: TGCGCCAGCAGCTTGTGGCCCGGGGAGCTGTTTTTT. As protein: CASSLWPGELFF. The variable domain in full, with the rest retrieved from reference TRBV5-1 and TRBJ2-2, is KAGVTQTPRYLIKTRGQQVTLSCSPISGHRSVSWYQQTPGQGLQFLFEYFSETQRNKGNFPGRFSGRQFSNSRSEMNVSTLELGDSALYLCASSLWPGELFFGEGSRLTVL.

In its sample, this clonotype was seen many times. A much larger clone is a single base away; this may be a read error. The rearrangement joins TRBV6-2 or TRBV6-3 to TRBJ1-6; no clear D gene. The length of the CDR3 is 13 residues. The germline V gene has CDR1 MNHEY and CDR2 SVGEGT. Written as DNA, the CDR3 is TGTGCCAGCAGTTACCAAGTGGGTTCACACCTCCACTTT. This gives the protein CASSYQVGSHLHF.

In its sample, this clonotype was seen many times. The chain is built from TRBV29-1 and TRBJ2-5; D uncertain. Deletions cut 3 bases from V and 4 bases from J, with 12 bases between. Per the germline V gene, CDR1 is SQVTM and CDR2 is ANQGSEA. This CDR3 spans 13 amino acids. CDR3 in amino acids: CSVEGGNPETQYF. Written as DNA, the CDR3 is TGCAGCGTTGAGGGCGGCAACCCAGAGACCCAGTACTTC.

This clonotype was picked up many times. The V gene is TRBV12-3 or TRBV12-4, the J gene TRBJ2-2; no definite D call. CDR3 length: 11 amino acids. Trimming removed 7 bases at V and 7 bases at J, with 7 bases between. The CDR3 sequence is CASTWGGELFF. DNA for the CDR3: TGTGCCAGCACCTGGGGCGGGGAGCTGTTTTTT.

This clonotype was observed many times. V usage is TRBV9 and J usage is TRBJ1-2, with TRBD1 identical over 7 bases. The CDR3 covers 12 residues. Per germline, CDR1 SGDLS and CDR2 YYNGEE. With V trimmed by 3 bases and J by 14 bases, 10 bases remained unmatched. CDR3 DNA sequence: TGTGCCAGCAGCGGAGACAGGGAGAGACAGACCTTC. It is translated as CASSGDRERQTF.

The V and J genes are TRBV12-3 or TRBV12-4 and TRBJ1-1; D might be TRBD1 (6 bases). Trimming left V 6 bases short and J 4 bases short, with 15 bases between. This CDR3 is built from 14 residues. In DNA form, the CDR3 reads TGTGCCAGCAGGAGAAGAAGGGGGGCCACTGAAGCTTTCTTT. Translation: CASRRRRGATEAFF.

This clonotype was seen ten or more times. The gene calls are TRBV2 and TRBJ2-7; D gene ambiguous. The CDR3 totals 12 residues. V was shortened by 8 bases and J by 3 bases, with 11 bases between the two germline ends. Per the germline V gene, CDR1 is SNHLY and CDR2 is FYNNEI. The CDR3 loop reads CASANEFYEQYF. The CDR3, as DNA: TGTGCCAGCGCCAATGAGTTCTACGAGCAGTACTTC.

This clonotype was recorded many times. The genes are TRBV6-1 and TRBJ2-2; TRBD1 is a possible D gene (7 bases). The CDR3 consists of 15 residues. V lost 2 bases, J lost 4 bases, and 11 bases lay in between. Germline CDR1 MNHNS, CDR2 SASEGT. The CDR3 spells CASSEPRGATGELFF. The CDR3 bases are TGTGCCAGCAGTGAACCCAGGGGGGCCACCGGGGAGCTGTTTTTT.

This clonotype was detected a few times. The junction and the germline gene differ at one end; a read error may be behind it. The CDR3 coding sequence is TGTGCCAGTAGCATCGACAGGGGAAATGGGTACGGGCAGTACTTC. Residues: CASSIDRGNGYGQYF. The V gene is TRBV19, the J gene TRBJ2-7; 8 bases agree with TRBD1. Germline lookup yields CDR1 LNHDA and CDR2 SQIVND (reference sequence). This CDR3 is built from 15 residues.

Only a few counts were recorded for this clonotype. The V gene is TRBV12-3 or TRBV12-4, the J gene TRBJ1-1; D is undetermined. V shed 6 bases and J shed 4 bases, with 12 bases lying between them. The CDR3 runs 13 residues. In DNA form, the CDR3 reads TGTGCCAGCAGGCCCTCTGCGGGCACTGAAGCTTTCTTT. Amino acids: CASRPSAGTEAFF.

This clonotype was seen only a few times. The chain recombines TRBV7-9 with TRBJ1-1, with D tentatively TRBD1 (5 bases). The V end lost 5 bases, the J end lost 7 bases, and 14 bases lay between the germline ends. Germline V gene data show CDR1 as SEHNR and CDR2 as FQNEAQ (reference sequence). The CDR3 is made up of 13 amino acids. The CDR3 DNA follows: TGTGCCAGCAGCCCGGATCTCCAGGGTGAAGCTTTCTTT. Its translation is CASSPDLQGEAFF.

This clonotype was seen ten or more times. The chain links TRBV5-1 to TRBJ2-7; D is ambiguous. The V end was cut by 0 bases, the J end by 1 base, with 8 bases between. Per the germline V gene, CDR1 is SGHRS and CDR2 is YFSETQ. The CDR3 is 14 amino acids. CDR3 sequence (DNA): TGCGCCAGCAGCTTGGAGGGCGGATCCTACGAGCAGTACTTC. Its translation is CASSLEGGSYEQYF.

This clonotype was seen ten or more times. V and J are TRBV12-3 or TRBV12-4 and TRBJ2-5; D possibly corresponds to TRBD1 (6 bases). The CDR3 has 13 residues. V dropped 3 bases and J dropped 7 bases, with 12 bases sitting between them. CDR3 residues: CASSLGGRGTQYF. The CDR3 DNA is TGTGCCAGCAGTTTGGGCGGCAGGGGGACCCAGTACTTC.

The CDR3 DNA reads TGTGCCAGCAGCTTTGGCTGGACAACAATGAACACTGAAGCTTTCTTT. It specifies CASSFGWTTMNTEAFF. The chain links TRBV5-5 to TRBJ1-1; a possible D gene is TRBD1 (5 bases). Germline V lookup: CDR1 SGHKS, CDR2 YYEKEE (reference sequence). Between the trimmed V and J ends, which lost 2 bases and 0 bases, there was a span of 14 bases. The CDR3 extends over 16 amino acids.

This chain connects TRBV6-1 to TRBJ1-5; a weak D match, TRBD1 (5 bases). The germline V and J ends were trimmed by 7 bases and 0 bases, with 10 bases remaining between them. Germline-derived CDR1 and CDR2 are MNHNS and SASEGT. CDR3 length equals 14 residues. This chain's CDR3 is CASNQGDSNQPQHF. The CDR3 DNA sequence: TGTGCCAGCAACCAAGGGGATAGCAATCAGCCCCAGCATTTT.

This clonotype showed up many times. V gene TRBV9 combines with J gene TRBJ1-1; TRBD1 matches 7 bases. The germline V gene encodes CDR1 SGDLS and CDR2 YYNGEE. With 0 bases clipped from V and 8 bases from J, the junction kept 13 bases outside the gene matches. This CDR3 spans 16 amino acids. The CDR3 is CASSVEPRSGTEEAFF. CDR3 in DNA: TGTGCCAGCAGCGTAGAACCTCGCTCCGGGACAGAAGAAGCTTTCTTT.

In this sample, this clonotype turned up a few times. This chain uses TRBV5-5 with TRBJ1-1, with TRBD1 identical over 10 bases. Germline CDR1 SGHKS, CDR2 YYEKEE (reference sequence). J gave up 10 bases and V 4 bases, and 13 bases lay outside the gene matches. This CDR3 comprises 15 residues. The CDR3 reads CASSLEGDRGNGAFF. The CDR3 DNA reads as TGTGCCAGCAGCCTTGAAGGGGACAGGGGAAACGGAGCTTTCTTT.

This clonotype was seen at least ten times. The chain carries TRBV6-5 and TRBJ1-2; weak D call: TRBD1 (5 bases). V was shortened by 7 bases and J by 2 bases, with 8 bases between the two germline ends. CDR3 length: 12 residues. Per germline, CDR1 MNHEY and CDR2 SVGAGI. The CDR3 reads CASMGGNYGYTF. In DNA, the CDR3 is TGTGCCAGCATGGGGGGAAACTATGGCTACACCTTC.

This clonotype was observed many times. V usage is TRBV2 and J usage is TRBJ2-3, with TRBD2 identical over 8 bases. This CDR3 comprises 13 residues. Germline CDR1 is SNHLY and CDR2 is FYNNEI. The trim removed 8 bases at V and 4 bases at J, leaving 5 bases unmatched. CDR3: CASPNGGADTQYF. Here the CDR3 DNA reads TGTGCCAGCCCTAACGGGGGGGCAGATACGCAGTATTTT.

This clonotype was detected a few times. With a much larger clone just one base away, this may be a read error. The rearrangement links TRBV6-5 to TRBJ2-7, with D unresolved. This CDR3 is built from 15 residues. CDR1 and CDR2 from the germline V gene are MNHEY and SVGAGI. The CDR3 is CAGSSGPPMSVEQYF. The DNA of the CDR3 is TGTGCCGGCAGTTCCGGGCCACCAATGTCGGTGGAGCAGTACTTC.

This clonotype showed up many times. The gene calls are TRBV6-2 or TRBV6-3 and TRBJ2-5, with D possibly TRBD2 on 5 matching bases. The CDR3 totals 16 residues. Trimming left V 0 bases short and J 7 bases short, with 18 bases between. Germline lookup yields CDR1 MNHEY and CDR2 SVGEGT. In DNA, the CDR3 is TGTGCCAGCAGTTACTCCATGGCTAGCTCCGCATTGACCCAGTACTTC. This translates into CASSYSMASSALTQYF.

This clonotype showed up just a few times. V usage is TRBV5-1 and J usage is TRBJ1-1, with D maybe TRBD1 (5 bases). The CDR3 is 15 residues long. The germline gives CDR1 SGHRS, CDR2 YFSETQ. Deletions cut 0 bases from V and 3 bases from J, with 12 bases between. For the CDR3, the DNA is TGCGCCAGCAGCTTGGAAGTCGGACAACACACTGAAGCTTTCTTT. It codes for CASSLEVGQHTEAFF.

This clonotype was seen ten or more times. The CDR3 spells CASSPTGLQGGGYTF. The CDR3 DNA reads TGTGCCAGCAGCCCGACGGGACTCCAAGGGGGTGGCTACACCTTC. The chain joins TRBV14 to TRBJ1-2; perhaps TRBD1 as D (6 bases). V lost 4 bases and J 7 bases, leaving 19 bases between the germline ends. This CDR3 has 15 residues. Per germline, CDR1 SGHDN and CDR2 FVKESK. Based on the CDR3 plus reference TRBV14 and TRBJ1-2, the full variable domain is EAGVTQFPSHSVIEKGQTVTLRCDPISGHDNLYWYRRVMGKEIKFLLHFVKESKQDESGMPNNRFLAERTGGTYSTLKVQPAELEDSGVYFCASSPTGLQGGGYTFGSGTRLTVV.

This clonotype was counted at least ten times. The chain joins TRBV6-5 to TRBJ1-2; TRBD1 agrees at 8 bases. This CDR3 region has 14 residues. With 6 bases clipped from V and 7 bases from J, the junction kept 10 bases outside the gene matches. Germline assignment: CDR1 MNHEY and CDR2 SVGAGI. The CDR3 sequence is CASRTDRESGGYTF. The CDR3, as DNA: TGTGCCAGCAGGACGGACAGGGAAAGCGGTGGCTACACCTTC.

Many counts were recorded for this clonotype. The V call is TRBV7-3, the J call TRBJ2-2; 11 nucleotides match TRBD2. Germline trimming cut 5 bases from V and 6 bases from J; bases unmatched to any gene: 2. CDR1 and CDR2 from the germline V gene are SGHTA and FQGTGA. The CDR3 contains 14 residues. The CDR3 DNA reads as TGTGCCAGCAGCACTAGCGGGGGCCCCGGGGAGCTGTTTTTT. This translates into CASSTSGGPGELFF. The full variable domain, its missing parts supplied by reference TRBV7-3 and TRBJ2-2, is GAGVSQTPSNKVTEKGKYVELRCDPISGHTALYWYRQSLGQGPEFLIYFQGTGAADDSGLPNDRFFAVRPEGSVSTLKIQRTERGDSAVYLCASSTSGGPGELFFGEGSRLTVL.

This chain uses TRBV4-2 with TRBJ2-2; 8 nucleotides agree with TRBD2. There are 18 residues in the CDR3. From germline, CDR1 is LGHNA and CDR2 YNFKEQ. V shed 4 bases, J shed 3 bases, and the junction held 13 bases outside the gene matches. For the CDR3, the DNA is TGTGCCAGCAGCCCGTTCGCAGCGGGGGTGACATACACCGGGGAGCTGTTTTTT. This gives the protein CASSPFAAGVTYTGELFF.

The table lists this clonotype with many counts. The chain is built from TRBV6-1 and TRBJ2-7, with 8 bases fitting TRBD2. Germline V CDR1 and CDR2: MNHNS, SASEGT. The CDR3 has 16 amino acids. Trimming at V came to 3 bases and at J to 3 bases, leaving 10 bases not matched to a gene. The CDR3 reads CASSDWVGGEIYEQYF. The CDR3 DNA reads TGTGCCAGCAGTGATTGGGTCGGGGGGGAGATCTACGAGCAGTACTTC.

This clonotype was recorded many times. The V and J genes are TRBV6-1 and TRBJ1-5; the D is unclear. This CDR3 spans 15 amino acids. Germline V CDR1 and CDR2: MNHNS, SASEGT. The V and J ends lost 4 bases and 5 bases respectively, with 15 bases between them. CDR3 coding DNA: TGTGCCAGCAGTGTACACCAAGTAGGGCATCAGCCCCAGCATTTT. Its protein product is CASSVHQVGHQPQHF.